This TCR beta chain was captured by sequencing in a study of blood T cell repertoires in COVID-19 (dated by TCRdb to 2018 to 2021). Regarding the research as a whole: Samples from collaborators originated in the United States, Italy and Spain and spanned both the acute and convalescent phases of COVID-19. The material from the prospective study consisted of cDNA or gDNA derived from T cells, B-cell-depleted T cells, or PBMCs. Deeply sampled blood TCRbeta repertoires from subjects exposed to, actively infected with, or recovered from COVID-19 were included in the dataset. The repertoires were made available in a free public database intended to serve as a resource for research on the immune response to SARS-CoV-2. Samples were obtained from the ongoing ImmuneRACE study (first 160 participants) and from some 1,200 subjects provided by 6 global collaborators. The sample metadata nearly always contained a de-identified subject ID, COVID-19 status, age in years and sex. Where HLA class I and class II types were available, the types were taken from metadata supplied by the sample provider, not from assay-based typing.

TCRbeta CDR3 regions were amplified from genomic DNA by means of the immunoSEQ Assay, a bias-controlled multiplex PCR. The authors' analysis ran thus. Nucleated cell counts per sample were estimated from amplification of reference gene primers within the assay. To quantify the absolute abundance of each unique TCRbeta CDR3 rearrangement, sequence reads were collapsed and filtered. Productive Simpson clonality was computed per sample as the square root of Simpson's diversity index over productive rearrangements. TCRdb re-hosts the immuneACCESS table, in-frame sequences only. Its copies lack some clones; in the studies checked, an unresolved V gene accounts for under half of them, and the cause for the rest is not known. That table furnishes V, J and clone size, whereas the DNA furnished D and trimming. Counted in this sample were under 200,000 clones; approximately 90% of them appeared once. The ten largest account for under 25% of the sample.

Each collaborating institution followed its own protocols to collect whole blood in K2EDTA tubes. For TCRbeta analysis, collaborators shipped samples as frozen whole blood, isolated PBMCs, or DNA extracted from either of those sample types. Broad study findings and their caveats: The quantity of clinical and demographic metadata differed by source and by participant and was supplied without curation.

The junction carries 6 bases between V and J, which are trimmed by 3 bases and 7 bases respectively. As encoded in the germline V gene, CDR1 is SNHLY while CDR2 is FYNNEI. Its CDR3 holds 11 amino acids, cysteine through phenylalanine. Only the CDR3 region is kept as DNA, spanning 33 bases read in frame from base 1. Turning to this clone: Its antigen has not been determined. No base quality information exists; no much larger clone differs at one position.

The chain is encoded by TRBV2 joined to TRBJ1-1; the D segment cannot be called with confidence. This sequence originates from a man between 60 and 75 years old with active or convalescent COVID-19. The specimen was peripheral blood. The sequenced DNA: TGTGCCAGCAGTGAGGCGGATGAAGCTTTCTTT. This is translated as CASSEADEAFF.